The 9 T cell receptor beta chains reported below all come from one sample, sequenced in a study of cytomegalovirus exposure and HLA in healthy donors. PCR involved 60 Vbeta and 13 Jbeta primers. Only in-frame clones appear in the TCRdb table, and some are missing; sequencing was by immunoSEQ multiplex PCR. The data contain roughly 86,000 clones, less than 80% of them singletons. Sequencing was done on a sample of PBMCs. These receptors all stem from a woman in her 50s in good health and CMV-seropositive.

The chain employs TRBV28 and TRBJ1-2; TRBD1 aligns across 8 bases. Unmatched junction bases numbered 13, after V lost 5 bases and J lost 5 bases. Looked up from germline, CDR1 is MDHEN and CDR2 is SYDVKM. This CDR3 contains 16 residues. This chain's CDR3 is CASSAPGQGVMYGYTF. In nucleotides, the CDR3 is TGTGCCAGCAGTGCCCCCGGACAGGGCGTCATGTATGGCTACACCTTC.

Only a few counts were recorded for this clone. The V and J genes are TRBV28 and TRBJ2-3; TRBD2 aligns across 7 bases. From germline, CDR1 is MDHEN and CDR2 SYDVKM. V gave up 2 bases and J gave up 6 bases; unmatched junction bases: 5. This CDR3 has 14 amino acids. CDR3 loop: CASSLTGGGDTQYF. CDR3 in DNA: TGTGCCAGCAGTTTAACGGGGGGTGGGGATACGCAGTATTTT.

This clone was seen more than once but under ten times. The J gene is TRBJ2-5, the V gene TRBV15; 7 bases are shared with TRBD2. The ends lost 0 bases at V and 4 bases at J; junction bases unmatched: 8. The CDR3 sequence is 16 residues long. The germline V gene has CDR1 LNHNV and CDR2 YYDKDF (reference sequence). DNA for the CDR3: TGTGCCACCAGCAGAGATCGAGCCGGGGGGACAGAGACCCAGTACTTC. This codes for CATSRDRAGGTETQYF.

The CDR3 sequence: CASSQEHEVPLSRTLHF. DNA for the CDR3: TGCGCCAGCAGCCAAGAGCATGAGGTTCCATTGTCGCGCACCCTCCACTTT. The rearrangement joins TRBV4-1 to TRBJ1-6; no reliable D call. The ends were cut back, 0 bases at V and 14 bases at J, with 23 bases in the middle. Germline values: CDR1 MGHRA, CDR2 YSYEKL. The CDR3 has 17 residues.

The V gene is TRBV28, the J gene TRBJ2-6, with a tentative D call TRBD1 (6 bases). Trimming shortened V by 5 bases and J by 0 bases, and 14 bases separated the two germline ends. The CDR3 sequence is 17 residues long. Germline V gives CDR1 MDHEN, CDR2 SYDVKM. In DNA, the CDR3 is TGTGCCAGCAGTGAAAGGGACAACTTCTCTGGGGCCAACGTCCTGACTTTC. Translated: CASSERDNFSGANVLTF.

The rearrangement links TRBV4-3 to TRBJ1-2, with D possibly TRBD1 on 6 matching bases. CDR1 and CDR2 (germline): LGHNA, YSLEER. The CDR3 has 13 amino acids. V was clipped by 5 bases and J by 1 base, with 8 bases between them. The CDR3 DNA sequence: TGCGCCAGCAGCGTAGGGGGTAACTATGGCTACACCTTC. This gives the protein CASSVGGNYGYTF.

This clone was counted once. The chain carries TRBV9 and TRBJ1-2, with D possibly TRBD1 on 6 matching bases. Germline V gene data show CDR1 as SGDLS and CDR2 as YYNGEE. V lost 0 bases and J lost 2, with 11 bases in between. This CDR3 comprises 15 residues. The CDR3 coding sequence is TGTGCCAGCAGCGTAGGGGCAGGGGAGAACTATGGCTACACCTTC. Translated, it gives CASSVGAGENYGYTF.

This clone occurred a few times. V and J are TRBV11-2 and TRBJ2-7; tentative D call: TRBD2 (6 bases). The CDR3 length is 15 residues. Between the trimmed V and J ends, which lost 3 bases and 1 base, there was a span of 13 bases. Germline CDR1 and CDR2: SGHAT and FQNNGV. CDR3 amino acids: CASSLGAGGSYEQYF. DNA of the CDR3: TGTGCCAGCAGCTTGGGAGCGGGCGGTTCCTACGAGCAGTACTTC. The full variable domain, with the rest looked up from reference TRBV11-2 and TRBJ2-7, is EAGVAQSPRYKIIEKRQSVAFWCNPISGHATLYWYQQILGQGPKLLIQFQNNGVVDDSQLPKDRFSAERLKGVDSTLKIQPAKLEDSAVYLCASSLGAGGSYEQYFGPGTRLTVT.

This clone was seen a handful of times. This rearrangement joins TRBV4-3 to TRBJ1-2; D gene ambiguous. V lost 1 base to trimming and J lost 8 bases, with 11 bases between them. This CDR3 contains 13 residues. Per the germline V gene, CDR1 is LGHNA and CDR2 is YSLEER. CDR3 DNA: TGCGCCAGCAGCCAAGGTAGCCAGTGGGGCTACACCTTC. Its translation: CASSQGSQWGYTF.